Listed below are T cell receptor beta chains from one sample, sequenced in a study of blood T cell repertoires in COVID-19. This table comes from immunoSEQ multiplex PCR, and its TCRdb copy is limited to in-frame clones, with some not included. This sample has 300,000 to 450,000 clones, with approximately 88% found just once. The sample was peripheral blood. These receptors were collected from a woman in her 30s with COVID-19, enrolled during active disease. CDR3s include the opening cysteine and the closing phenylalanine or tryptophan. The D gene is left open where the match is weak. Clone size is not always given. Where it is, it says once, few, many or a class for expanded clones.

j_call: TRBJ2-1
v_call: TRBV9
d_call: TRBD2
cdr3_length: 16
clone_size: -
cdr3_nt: TGTGCCAGCAGCGTGGGCGGGGGGCCGATATACAATGAGCAGTTCTTC
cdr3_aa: CASSVGGGPIYNEQFF

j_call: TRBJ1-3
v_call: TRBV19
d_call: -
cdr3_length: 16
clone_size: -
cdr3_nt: TGTGCCAGTACCGAGCGGGTATACAACTCTGGAAACACCATATATTTT
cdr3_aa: CASTERVYNSGNTIYF

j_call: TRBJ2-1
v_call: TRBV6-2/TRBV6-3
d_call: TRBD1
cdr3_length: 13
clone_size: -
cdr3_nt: TGTGCCAGCAGTCCGGGACAGCGCAATGAGCAGTTCTTC
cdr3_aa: CASSPGQRNEQFF

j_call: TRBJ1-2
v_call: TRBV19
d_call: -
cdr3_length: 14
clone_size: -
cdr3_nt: TGTGCCAGTAGTATAATCGGGGGGAACTATGGCTACACCTTC
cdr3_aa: CASSIIGGNYGYTF

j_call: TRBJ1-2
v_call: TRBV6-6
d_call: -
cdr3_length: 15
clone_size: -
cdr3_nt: TGTGCCAGCAGTTACGTACCAGAAGATAACTATGGCTACACCTTC
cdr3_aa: CASSYVPEDNYGYTF

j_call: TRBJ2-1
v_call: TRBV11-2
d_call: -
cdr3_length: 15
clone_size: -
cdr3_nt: TGTGCCAGCAGCTTAGTACACCACTCCTACAATGAGCAGTTCTTC
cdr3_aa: CASSLVHHSYNEQFF

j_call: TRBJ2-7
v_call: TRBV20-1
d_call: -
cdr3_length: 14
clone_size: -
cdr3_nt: TGCAGTGCCAGTGCGACGCGGAGCTCCTACGAGCAGTACTTC
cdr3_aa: CSASATRSSYEQYF

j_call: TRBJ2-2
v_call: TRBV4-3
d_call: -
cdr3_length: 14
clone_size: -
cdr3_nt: TGCGCCAGCAGCCGTTCGACGAGGACCGGGGAGCTGTTTTTT
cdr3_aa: CASSRSTRTGELFF

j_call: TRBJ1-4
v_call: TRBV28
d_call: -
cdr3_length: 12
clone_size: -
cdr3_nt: TGTGCCAGCAGTTTGTCGGAGGAAAAACTGTTTTTT
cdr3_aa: CASSLSEEKLFF

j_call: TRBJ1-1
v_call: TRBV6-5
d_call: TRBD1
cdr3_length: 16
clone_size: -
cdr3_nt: TGTGCCAGCAGTTACCAACCTCCCAGGGGGCGAACTGAAGCTTTCTTT
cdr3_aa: CASSYQPPRGRTEAFF

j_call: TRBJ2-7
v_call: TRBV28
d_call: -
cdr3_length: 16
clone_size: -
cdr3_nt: TGTGCCAGCACCACTAACCGGGGGACGGGGTCCTACGAGCAGTACTTC
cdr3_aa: CASTTNRGTGSYEQYF

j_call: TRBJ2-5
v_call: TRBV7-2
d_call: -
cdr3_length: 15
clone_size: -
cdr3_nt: TGTGCCAGCTCCGCTCACAGGGCCCCACAAGAGACCCAGTACTTC
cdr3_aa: CASSAHRAPQETQYF

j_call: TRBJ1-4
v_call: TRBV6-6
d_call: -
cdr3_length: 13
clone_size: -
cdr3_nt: TGTGCCAGCAGTTACGCAGGGAATGAAAAACTGTTTTTT
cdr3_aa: CASSYAGNEKLFF

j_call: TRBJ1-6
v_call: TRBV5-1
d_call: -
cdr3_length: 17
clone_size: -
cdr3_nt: TGCGCCAGCAGCTTGGAGTGGGGCGTAGGGTCAGCATCACCCCTCCACTTT
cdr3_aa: CASSLEWGVGSASPLHF

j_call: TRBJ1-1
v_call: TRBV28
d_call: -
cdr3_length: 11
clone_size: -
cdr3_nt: TGTGCCAGCAGGGTACAGTATGAAGCTTTCTTT
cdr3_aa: CASRVQYEAFF

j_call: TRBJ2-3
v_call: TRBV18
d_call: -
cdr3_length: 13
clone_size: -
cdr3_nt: TGTGCCAGCGTACAGTCGTGGTCGGATACGCAGTATTTT
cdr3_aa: CASVQSWSDTQYF

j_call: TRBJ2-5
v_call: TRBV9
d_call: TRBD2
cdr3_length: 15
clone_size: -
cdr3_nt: TGTGCCAGCAGCCCCGGGAGGGGGAACCAAGAGACCCAGTACTTC
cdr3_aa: CASSPGRGNQETQYF

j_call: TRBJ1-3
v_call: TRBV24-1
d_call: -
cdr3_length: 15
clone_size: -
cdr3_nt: TGTGCCACCAGTGACCCAGGGTCCTCTGGAAACACCATATATTTT
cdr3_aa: CATSDPGSSGNTIYF

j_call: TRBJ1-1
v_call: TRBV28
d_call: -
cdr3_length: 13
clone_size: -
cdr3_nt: TGTGCCAGCAGTTATGGGTGGGGAGGGGAGGCTTTCTTT
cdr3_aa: CASSYGWGGEAFF

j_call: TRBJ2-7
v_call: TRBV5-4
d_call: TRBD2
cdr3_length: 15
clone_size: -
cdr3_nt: TGTGCCAGCAGCTTGCCTAGCGGGGTAGGCTACGAGCAGTACTTC
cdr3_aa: CASSLPSGVGYEQYF

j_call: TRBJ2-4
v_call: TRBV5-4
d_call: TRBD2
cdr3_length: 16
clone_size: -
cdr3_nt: TGTGCCAGCAGCTTGGACGGGTCTAGCGGGAGTAGCGTTCAGTACTTC
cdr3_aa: CASSLDGSSGSSVQYF

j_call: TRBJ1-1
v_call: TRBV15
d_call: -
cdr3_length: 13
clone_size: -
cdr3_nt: TGTGCCACCAGCAAGTCAGGGAACACTGAAGCTTTCTTT
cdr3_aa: CATSKSGNTEAFF

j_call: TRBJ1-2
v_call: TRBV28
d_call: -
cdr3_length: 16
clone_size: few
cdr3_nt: TGTGCCAGCAGATTCCCCGCGGGGGACCCCAACTATGGCTACACCTTC
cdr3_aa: CASRFPAGDPNYGYTF

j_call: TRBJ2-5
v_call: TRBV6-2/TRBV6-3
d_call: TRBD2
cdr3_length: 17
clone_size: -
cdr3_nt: TGTGCCAGCAGTTACTCGACCCGCGGGGGATACCAAGAGACCCAGTACTTC
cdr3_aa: CASSYSTRGGYQETQYF

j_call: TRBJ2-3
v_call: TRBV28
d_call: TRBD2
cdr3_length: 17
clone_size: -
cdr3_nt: TGTGCCAGCAGTCAAGGGACTAGCGGGCTTAGCACAGATACGCAGTATTTT
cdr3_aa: CASSQGTSGLSTDTQYF

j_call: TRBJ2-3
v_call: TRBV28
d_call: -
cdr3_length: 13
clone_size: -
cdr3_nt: TGTGCCAGCAACAGGGGACTGGGAGATACGCAGTATTTT
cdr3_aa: CASNRGLGDTQYF

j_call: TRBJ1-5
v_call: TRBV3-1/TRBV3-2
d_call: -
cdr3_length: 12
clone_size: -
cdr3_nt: TGTGCCAGCAGCCAAGATAAAACAGCCCAGCATTTT
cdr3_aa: CASSQDKTAQHF

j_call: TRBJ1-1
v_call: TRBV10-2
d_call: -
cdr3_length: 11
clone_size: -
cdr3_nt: TGCGCCAGCAGTGAGGTCGGGGAAGCTTTCTTT
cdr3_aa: CASSEVGEAFF

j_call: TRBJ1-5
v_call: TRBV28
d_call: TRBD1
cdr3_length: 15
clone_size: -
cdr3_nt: TGTGCCAGCAGTCGGACAGGGGGCCCTCATCAGCCCCAGCATTTT
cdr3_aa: CASSRTGGPHQPQHF

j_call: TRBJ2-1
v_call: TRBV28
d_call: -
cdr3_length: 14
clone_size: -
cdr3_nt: TGTGCCAGCGGCCCAGGACAGAACTACAATGAGCAGTTCTTC
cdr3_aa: CASGPGQNYNEQFF

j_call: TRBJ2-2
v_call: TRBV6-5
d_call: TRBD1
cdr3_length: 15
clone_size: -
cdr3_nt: TGTGCCAGCTATAACAGGGGGCCGAACACCGGGGAGCTGTTTTTT
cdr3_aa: CASYNRGPNTGELFF

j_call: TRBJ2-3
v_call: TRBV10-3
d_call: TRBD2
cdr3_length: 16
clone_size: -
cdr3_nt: TGTGCCATCCGGACTAGCGGGAGGTATAGCACAGATACGCAGTATTTT
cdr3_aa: CAIRTSGRYSTDTQYF

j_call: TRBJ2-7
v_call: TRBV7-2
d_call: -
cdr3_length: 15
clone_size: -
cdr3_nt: TGTGCCAGCAGCTGGGGACAAACCTGGGCGGGCGAGCAGTACTTC
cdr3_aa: CASSWGQTWAGEQYF

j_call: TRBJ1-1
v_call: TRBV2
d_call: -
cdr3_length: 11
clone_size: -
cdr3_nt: TGTGCCAGCAGAGCGAACACTGAAGCTTTCTTT
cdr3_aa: CASRANTEAFF

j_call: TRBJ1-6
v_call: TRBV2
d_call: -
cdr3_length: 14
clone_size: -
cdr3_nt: TGTGCCAGCAGTGTCATCCAGGCGAATTCACCCCTCCACTTT
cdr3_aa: CASSVIQANSPLHF

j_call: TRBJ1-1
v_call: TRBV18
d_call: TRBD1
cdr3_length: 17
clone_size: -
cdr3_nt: TGTGCCAGCTCACCGACGACAGGGGGATCGGCGAACACTGAAGCTTTCTTT
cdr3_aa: CASSPTTGGSANTEAFF

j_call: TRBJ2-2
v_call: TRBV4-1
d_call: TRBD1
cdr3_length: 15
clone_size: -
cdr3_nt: TGCGCCAGCAGCCAGATGACAGGGCACACCGGGGAGCTGTTTTTT
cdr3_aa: CASSQMTGHTGELFF

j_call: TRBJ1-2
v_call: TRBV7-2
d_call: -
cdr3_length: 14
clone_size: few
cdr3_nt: TGTGCCAGCAGCCCGACCCGGGACTTCTATGGCTACACCTTC
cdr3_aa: CASSPTRDFYGYTF

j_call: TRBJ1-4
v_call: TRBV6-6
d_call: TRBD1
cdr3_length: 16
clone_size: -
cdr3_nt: TGTGCCAGCAGTTACCGACAGGGGGCTGGGAATGAAAAACTGTTTTTT
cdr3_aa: CASSYRQGAGNEKLFF

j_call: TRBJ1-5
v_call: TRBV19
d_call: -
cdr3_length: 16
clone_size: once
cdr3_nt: TGTGCCAGTAGTGCCATTTCGTTGACAGGATGGAAGCCCCAGCATTTT
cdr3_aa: CASSAISLTGWKPQHF

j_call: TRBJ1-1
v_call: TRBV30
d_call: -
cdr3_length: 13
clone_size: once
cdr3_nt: TGTGCCTGGAGTGGAACAGGGTTCTCTGAAGCTTTCTTT
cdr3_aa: CAWSGTGFSEAFF

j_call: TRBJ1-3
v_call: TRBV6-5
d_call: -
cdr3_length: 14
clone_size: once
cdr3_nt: TGTGCCAGCCTAGGAGTACTCTCTGGAAACACCATATATTTT
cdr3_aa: CASLGVLSGNTIYF

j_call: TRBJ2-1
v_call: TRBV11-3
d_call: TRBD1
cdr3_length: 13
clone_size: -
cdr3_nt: TGTGCCTGCTCCGGACAGGCCTACAATGAGCAGTTCTTC
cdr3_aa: CACSGQAYNEQFF

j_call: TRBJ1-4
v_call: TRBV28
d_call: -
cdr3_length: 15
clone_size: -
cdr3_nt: TGTGCCAGCACCACTCGCAGCGAGGGCCCAGAAAAACTGTTTTTT
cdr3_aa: CASTTRSEGPEKLFF

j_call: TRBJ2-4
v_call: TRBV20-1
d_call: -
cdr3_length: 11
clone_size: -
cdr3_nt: TGCAGTGCCGGGACTGAGAACATTCAGTACTTC
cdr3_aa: CSAGTENIQYF

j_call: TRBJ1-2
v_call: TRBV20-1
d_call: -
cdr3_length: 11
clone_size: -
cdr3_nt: TGCAGTGCTACCGCTAACTATGGCTACACCTTC
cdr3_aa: CSATANYGYTF

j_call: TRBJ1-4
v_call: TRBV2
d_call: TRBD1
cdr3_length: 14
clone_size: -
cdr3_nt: TGTGCCAGCTGCGGACAGGGGGCTAATGAAAAACTGTTTTTT
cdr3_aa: CASCGQGANEKLFF

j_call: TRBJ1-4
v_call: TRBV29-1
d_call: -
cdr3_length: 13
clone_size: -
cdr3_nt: TGCAGCGTTCAGACCAAGTTTAGCGAAAAACTGTTTTTT
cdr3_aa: CSVQTKFSEKLFF

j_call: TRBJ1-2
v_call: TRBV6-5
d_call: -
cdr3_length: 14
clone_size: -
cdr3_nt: TGTGCCAGCAGTCCAACCAGGGCCTCTGATGGCTACACCTTC
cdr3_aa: CASSPTRASDGYTF

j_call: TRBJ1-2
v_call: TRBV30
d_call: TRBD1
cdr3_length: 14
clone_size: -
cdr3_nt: TGTGCCTGGAGTGTACTGAGGGGGCGTACTGGCTACACCTTC
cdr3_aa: CAWSVLRGRTGYTF

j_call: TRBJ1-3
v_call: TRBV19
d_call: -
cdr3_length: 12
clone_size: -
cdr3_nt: TGTGCCAGTAGGGGAGCTGGAAACACCATATATTTT
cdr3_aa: CASRGAGNTIYF

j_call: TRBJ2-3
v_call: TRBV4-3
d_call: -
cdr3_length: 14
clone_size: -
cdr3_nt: TGCGCCAGCAGCCAAGAGCTTCGGTCAGATACGCAGTATTTT
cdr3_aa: CASSQELRSDTQYF

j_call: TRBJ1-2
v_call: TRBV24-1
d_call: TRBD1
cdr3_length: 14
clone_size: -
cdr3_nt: TGTGCCACCAGTGGCCGGGACAGGTACTATGGCTACACCTTC
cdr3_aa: CATSGRDRYYGYTF

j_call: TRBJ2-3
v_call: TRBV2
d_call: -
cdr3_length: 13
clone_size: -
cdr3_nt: TGTGCCAGCTGCAGGGAATCAGCAGATACGCAGTATTTT
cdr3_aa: CASCRESADTQYF

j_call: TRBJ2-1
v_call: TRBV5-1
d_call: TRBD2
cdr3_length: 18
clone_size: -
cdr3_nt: TGCGCCAGCAGCTCGGGAGGTGGGACTAGCGGGGGGGACAATGAGCAGTTCTTC
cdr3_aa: CASSSGGGTSGGDNEQFF

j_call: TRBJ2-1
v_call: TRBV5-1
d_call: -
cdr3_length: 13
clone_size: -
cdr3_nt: TGCGCCAGCAGCTTGACCAGGGACAATGAGCAGTTCTTC
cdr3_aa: CASSLTRDNEQFF